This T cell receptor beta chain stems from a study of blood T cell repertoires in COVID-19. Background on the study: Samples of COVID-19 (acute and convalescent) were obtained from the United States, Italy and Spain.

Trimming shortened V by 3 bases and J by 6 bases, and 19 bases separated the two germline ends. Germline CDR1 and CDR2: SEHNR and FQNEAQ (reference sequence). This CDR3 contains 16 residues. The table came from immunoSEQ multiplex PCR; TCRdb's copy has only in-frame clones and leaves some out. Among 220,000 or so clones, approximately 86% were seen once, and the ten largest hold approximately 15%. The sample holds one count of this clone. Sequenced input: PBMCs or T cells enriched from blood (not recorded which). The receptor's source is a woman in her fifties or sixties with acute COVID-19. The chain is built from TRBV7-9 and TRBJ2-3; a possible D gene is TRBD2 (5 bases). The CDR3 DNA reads TGTGCCAGCAGCTTCGCTTTAGCCACTGTAGCGGATACGCAGTATTTT. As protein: CASSFALATVADTQYF.